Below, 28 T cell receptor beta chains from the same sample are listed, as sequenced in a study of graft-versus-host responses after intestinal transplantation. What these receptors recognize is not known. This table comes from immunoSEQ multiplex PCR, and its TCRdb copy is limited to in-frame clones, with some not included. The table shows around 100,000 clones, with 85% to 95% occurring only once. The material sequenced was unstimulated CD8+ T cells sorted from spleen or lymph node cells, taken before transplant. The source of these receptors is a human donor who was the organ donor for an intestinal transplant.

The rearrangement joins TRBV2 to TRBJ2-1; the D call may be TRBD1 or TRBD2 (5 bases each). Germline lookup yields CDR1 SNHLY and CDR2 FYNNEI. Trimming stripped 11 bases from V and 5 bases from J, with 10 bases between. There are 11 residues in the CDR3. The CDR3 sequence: CARGRDNEQFF. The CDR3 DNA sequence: TGTGCCCGGGGACGGGACAATGAGCAGTTCTTC.

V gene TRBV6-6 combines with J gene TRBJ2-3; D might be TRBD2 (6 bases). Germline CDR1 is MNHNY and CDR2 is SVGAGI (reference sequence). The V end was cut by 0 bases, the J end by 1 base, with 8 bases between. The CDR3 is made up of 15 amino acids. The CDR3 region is CASSYSRGRTDTQYF. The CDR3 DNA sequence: TGTGCCAGCAGTTACTCGCGGGGACGCACAGATACGCAGTATTTT.

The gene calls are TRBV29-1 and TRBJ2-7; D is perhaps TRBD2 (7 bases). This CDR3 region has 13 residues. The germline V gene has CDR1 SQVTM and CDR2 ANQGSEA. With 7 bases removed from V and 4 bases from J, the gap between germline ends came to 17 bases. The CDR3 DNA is TGCAGCGCCCTGGGGGGGGCGGGTTACGAGCAGTACTTC. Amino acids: CSALGGAGYEQYF.

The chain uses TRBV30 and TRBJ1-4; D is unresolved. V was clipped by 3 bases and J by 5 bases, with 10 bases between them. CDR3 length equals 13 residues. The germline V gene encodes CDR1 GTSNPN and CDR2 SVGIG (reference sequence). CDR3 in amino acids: CAWSIARNEKLFF. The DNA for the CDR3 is TGTGCCTGGAGCATAGCCAGGAATGAAAAACTGTTTTTT. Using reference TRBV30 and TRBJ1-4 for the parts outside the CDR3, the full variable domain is SQTIHQWPATLVQPVGSPLSLECTVEGTSNPNLYWYRQAAGRGLQLLFYSVGIGQISSEVPQNLSASRPQDRQFILSSKKLLLSDSGFYLCAWSIARNEKLFFGSGTQLSVL.

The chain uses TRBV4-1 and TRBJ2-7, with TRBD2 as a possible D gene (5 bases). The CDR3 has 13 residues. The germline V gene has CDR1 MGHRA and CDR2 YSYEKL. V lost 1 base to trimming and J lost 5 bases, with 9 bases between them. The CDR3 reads CASSQVVGDEQYF. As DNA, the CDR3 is TGCGCCAGCAGCCAAGTTGTCGGGGACGAGCAGTACTTC.

The DNA of the CDR3 is TGTGCCAGCAGCCCAGATAGGGTTAGTCAGCCCCAGCATTTT. It specifies CASSPDRVSQPQHF. V is TRBV6-5 and J is TRBJ1-5; D uncertain. V gave up 6 bases and J gave up 6 bases, with 15 bases separating them. CDR3 length: 14 amino acids. Per the germline V gene, CDR1 is MNHEY and CDR2 is SVGAGI.

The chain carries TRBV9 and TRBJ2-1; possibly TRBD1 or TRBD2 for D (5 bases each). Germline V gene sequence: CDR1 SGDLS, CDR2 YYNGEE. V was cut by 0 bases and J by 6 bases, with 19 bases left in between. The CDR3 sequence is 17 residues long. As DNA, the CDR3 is TGTGCCAGCAGCGTAGCTTGGGGACGAAGCCCCTCCAATGAGCAGTTCTTC. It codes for CASSVAWGRSPSNEQFF.

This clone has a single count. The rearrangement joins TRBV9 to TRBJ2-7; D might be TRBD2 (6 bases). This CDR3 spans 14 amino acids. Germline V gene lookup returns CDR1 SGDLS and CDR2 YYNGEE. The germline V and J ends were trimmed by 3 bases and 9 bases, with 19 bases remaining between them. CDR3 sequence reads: CASSAYSSAHGQYF. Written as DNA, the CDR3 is TGTGCCAGCAGCGCCTACTCTAGCGCCCATGGGCAGTACTTC.

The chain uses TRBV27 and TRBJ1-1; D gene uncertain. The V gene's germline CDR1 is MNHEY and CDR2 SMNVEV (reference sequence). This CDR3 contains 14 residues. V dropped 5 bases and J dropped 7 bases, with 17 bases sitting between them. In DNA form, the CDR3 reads TGTGCCAGCAGTGCCTCTATGCCCCCAATTGAAGCTTTCTTT. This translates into CASSASMPPIEAFF.

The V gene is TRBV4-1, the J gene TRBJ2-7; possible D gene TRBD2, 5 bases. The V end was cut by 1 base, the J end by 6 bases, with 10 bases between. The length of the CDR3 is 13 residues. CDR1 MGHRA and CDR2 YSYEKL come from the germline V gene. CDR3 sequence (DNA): TGCGCCAGCAGCCAAGTCGGCAGCGGCGAGCAGTACTTC. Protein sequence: CASSQVGSGEQYF.

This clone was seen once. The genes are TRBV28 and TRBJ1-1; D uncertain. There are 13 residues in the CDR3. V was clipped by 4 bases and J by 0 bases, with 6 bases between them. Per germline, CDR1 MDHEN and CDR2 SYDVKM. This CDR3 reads CASSSTVNTEAFF. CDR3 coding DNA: TGTGCCAGCAGTTCCACAGTGAACACTGAAGCTTTCTTT.

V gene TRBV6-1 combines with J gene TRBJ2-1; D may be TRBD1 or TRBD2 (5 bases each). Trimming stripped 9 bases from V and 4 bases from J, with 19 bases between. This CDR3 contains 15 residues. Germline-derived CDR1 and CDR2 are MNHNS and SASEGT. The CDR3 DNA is TGTGCCAGTCCCGCGGGTGGGGCGGATTACAATGAGCAGTTCTTC. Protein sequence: CASPAGGADYNEQFF.

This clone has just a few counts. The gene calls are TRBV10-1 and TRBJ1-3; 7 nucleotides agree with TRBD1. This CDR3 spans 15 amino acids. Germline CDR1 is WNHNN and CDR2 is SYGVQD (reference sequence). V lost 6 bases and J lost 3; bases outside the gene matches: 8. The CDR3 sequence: CASSSETGFGNTIYF. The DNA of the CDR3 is TGCGCCAGCAGCTCGGAGACAGGGTTTGGAAACACCATATATTTT.

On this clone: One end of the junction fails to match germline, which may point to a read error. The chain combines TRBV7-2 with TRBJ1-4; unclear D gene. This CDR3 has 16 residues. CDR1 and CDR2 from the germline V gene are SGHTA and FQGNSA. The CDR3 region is CACSLETPATNEKLFF. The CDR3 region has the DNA TGTGCCTGCAGCTTAGAGACACCAGCAACTAATGAAAAACTGTTTTTT.

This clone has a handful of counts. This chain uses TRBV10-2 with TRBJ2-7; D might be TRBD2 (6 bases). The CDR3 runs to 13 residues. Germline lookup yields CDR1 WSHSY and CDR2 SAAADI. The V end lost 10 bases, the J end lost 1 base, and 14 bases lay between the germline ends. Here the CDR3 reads CATQSGWSYEQYF. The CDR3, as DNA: TGCGCCACTCAAAGCGGGTGGTCCTACGAGCAGTACTTC.

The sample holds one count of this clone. As DNA, the CDR3 is TGTGCCAGCAGCTTGAAACCCCAAGCCCCCCTCTATGGCTACACCTTC. It translates to CASSLKPQAPLYGYTF. The rearrangement uses TRBV5-4 and TRBJ1-2; D remains unclear. Trimming cost V 1 base and J 4 bases, with 17 bases left between them. From germline, CDR1 is SGHNT and CDR2 YYREEE (reference sequence). The CDR3 covers 16 residues. Together with reference TRBV5-4 and TRBJ1-2, the CDR3 gives the full variable domain: ETGVTQSPTHLIKTRGQQVTLRCSSQSGHNTVSWYQQALGQGPQFIFQYYREEENGRGNFPPRFSGLQFPNYSSELNVNALELDDSALYLCASSLKPQAPLYGYTFGSGTRLTVV.

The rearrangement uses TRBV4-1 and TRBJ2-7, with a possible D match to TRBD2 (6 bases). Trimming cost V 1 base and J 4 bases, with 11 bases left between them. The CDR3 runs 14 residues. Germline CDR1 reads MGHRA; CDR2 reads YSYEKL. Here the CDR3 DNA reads TGCGCCAGCAGCCAAGTGCTGGGGACTTACGAGCAGTACTTC. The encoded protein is CASSQVLGTYEQYF.

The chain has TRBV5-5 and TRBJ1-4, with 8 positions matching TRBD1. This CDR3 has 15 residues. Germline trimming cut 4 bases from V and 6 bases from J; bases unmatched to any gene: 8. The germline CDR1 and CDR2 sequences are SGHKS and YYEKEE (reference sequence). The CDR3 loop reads CASSPWDRSYEKLFF. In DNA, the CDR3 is TGTGCCAGCAGCCCCTGGGACAGGTCTTATGAAAAACTGTTTTTT. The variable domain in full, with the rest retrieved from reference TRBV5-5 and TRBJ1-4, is DAGVTQSPTHLIKTRGQQVTLRCSPISGHKSVSWYQQVLGQGPQFIFQYYEKEERGRGNFPDRFSARQFPNYSSELNVNALLLGDSALYLCASSPWDRSYEKLFFGSGTQLSVL.

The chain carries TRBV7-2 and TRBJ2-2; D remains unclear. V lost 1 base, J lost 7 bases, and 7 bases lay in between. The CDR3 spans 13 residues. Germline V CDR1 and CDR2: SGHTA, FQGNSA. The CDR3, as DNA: TGTGCCAGCAGCTTAGTGGATGGCGGGGAGCTGTTTTTT. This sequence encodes CASSLVDGGELFF.

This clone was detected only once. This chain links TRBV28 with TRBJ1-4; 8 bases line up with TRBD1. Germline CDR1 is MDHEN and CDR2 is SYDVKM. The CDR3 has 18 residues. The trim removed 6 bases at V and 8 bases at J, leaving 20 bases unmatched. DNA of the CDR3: TGTGCCAGCAGCTGGGATGGACAGGGATCCCACCTTAAAGAAAAACTGTTTTTT. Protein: CASSWDGQGSHLKEKLFF.

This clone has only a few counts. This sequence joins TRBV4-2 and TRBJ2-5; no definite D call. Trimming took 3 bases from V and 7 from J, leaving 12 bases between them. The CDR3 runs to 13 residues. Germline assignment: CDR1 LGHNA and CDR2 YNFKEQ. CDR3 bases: TGTGCCAGCAGCCACCAACTCCCCGGGACCCAGTACTTC. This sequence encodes CASSHQLPGTQYF.

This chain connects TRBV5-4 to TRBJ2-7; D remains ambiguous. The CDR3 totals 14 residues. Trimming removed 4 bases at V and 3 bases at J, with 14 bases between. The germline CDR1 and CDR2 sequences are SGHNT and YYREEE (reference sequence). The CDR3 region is CASSQNEGRYEQYF. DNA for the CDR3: TGTGCCAGCAGCCAAAACGAAGGCCGCTACGAGCAGTACTTC.

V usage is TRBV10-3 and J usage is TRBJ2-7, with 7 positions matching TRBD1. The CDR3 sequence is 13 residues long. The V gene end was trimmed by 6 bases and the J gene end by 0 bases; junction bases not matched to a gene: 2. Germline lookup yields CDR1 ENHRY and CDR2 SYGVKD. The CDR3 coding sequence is TGTGCCATCAGCCGGGACAGCTCCTACGAGCAGTACTTC. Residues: CAISRDSSYEQYF.

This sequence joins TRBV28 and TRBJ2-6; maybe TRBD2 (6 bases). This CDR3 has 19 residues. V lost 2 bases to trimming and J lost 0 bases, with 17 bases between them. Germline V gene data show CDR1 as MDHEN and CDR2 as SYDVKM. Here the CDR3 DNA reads TGTGCCAGCAGTTTAAGGAGGGGCCCCACCTACTCTGGGGCCAACGTCCTGACTTTC. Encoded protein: CASSLRRGPTYSGANVLTF.

CDR3 loop: CASSQDWGTEAFF. DNA for the CDR3: TGCGCCAGCAGCCAAGATTGGGGCACTGAAGCTTTCTTT. The chain carries TRBV4-3 and TRBJ1-1; no clear D gene. The CDR3 runs to 13 residues. Between the trimmed V and J ends, which lost 0 bases and 4 bases, there was a span of 6 bases. Germline loops: CDR1 LGHNA, CDR2 YSLEER.

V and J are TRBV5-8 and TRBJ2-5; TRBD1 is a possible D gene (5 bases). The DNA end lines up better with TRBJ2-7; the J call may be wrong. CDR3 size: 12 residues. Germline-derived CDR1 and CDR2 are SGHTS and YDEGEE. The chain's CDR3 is CASSLGDYEQYF. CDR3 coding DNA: TGTGCCAGCAGCCTAGGGGACTACGAGCAGTACTTC.

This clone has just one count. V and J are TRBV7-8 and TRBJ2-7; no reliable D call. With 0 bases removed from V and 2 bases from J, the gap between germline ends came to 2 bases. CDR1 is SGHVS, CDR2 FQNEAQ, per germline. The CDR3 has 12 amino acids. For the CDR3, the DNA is TGTGCCAGCAGCTTAGCGCCCTACGAGCAGTACTTC. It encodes CASSLAPYEQYF. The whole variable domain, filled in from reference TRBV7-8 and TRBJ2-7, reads GAGVSQSPRYKVAKRGQDVALRCDPISGHVSLFWYQQALGQGPEFLTYFQNEAQLDKSGLPSDRFFAERPEGSVSTLKIQRTQQEDSAVYLCASSLAPYEQYFGPGTRLTVT.

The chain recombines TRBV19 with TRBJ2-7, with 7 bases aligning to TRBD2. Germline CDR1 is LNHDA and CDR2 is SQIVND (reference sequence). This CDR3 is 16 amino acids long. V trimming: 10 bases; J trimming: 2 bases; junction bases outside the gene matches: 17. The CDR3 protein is CATKETGGGLTYEQYF. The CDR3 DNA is TGTGCCACCAAGGAGACGGGGGGAGGGCTTACCTACGAGCAGTACTTC. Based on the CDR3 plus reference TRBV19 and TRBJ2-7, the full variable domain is DGGITQSPKYLFRKEGQNVTLSCEQNLNHDAMYWYRQDPGQGLRLIYYSQIVNDFQKGDIAEGYSVSREKKESFPLTVTSAQKNPTAFYLCATKETGGGLTYEQYFGPGTRLTVT.